This TCR beta chain is from a study of long-term antiretroviral therapy in people with HIV. CDR3 length: 14 amino acids. Trimming cost V 3 bases and J 0 bases, with 9 bases left between them. Germline lookup yields CDR1 SGDLS and CDR2 YYNGEE. Version v3.0 of the immunoSEQ assay was performed at survey level. Sequencing used immunoSEQ multiplex PCR; TCRdb keeps in-frame clones, though not all of them. Altogether about 28,000 clones are present, more than 75% being singletons, with the ten largest covering approximately 4%. In regard to this clone: Its antigen is not known.

Study-wide findings and caveats: The data indicate that diversity increased after ART but remained below transplant donor controls.

V is TRBV9 and J is TRBJ2-5; possible D gene TRBD1, 5 bases. This clonotype originated in a woman aged 18-30 years with HIV. The specimen comprised unsorted PBMCs, sampled 0.5 years after starting antiretroviral therapy. The CDR3 spells CASSATAYQETQYF. In DNA, the CDR3 is TGTGCCAGCAGCGCGACAGCTTACCAAGAGACCCAGTACTTC.